Listed here are 32 T cell receptor beta chains from one sample, sequenced in a study of Graves' ophthalmopathy and Graves' hyperthyroidism listed by TCRdb under 2018. TCRdb lists the instrument as Illumina HiSeq 2000. For repertoire sequencing, TCR beta CDR3 regions were amplified from RNA transcripts. The first round was an RT-PCR using HTBI primers with the Qiagen OneStep RT-PCR kit, and this first round was followed by a second-round multiplex PCR, then size selection and purification. TCRdb reprocessing: public reads trimmed at Q25 with fastp, clones called with MiXCR, in-frame beta chains kept. Entries that share a CDR3 protein sequence are merged under the most common genes and DNA. The sample includes under 350,000 distinct CDR3 sequences, with about a sixth observed a single time. The top ten clonotypes cover 9% to 15% of the sample. The material sequenced was peripheral blood. The receptors originated from an adult man with Graves' ophthalmopathy.

This clonotype was seen repeatedly, ten times or more. This chain joins TRBV11-2 and TRBJ2-5; either TRBD1 or TRBD2 may supply D (5 bases each). V was clipped by 5 bases and J by 0 bases, with 16 bases between them. The CDR3 is made up of 16 amino acids. Looked up from germline, CDR1 is SGHAT and CDR2 is FQNNGV. This chain's CDR3 is CASSARDGVYQETQYF. CDR3 sequence (DNA): TGTGCCAGCAGCGCCCGGGACGGGGTGTACCAAGAGACCCAGTACTTC.

Many counts were recorded for this clonotype. The V call is TRBV12-3 or TRBV12-4, the J call TRBJ2-5; D is perhaps TRBD2 (7 bases). V was pared by 2 bases and J by 2 bases, with 12 bases between. The CDR3 contains 15 residues. CDR3 loop: CASSLLSGTQETQYF. In nucleotides, the CDR3 is TGTGCCAGCAGTTTATTGAGCGGGACACAAGAGACCCAGTACTTC.

This clonotype was picked up many times. The J gene is TRBJ2-6, the V gene TRBV6-1; D remains ambiguous. The CDR3 loop spans 14 amino acids. Looked up from germline, CDR1 is MNHNS and CDR2 is SASEGT. V was pared by 9 bases and J by 0 bases, with 9 bases between. CDR3 DNA sequence: TGTGCCAGTATTAAGAGCTCTGGGGCCAACGTCCTGACTTTC. Translation gives CASIKSSGANVLTF.

This clonotype was recorded many times. The chain has TRBV19 and TRBJ1-1; D possibly corresponds to TRBD1 (5 bases). The ends were cut back, 3 bases at V and 3 bases at J, with 17 bases in the middle. Germline V gene lookup returns CDR1 LNHDA and CDR2 SQIVND (reference sequence). This CDR3 is 16 amino acids long. CDR3 region: CASSITTVGSDTEAFF. In nucleotides, the CDR3 is TGTGCCAGTAGTATCACGACAGTTGGGTCCGACACTGAAGCTTTCTTT.

This clonotype has ten or more counts. A read error is possible here, since a much larger clone lies one base away. The genes are TRBV2 and TRBJ2-7, with TRBD1 identical over 8 bases. The CDR3 spans 11 residues. From germline, CDR1 is SNHLY and CDR2 FYNNEI. The ends lost 6 bases at V and 5 bases at J; junction bases unmatched: 0. The CDR3 spells CASRQGDEQYF. DNA for the CDR3: TGTGCCAGCAGACAGGGGGACGAGCAGTACTTC.

Many counts were recorded for this clonotype. V is TRBV4-3 and J is TRBJ2-5; D is possibly TRBD1 (6 bases). The CDR3 sequence is 16 residues long. Trimming left V 2 bases short and J 3 bases short, with 16 bases between. Germline V gene data show CDR1 as LGHNA and CDR2 as YSLEER. The CDR3 nucleotides are TGCGCCAGCAGCCAACGGTGGGGACATACGAAAGAGACCCAGTACTTC. Translating gives CASSQRWGHTKETQYF.

This clonotype has ten or more counts. The J gene is TRBJ1-1, the V gene TRBV4-1; TRBD1 might be the D (5 bases). CDR1 is MGHRA, CDR2 YSYEKL, per germline. This CDR3 has 14 amino acids. Trimming stripped 1 base from V and 7 bases from J, with 13 bases between. The CDR3: CASSQVSRAREAFF. The CDR3 nucleotides read TGCGCCAGCAGCCAAGTGTCCAGGGCCCGTGAAGCTTTCTTT.

This clonotype showed up many times. The chain is built from TRBV20-1 and TRBJ2-5; possibly TRBD1 for D (6 bases). There are 15 residues in the CDR3. V lost 1 base, J lost 0 bases, and 12 bases lay in between. In germline, CDR1 is DFQATT, CDR2 SNEGSKA (reference sequence). The CDR3 DNA follows: TGCAGTGCTAGAGGCTTACAGGGATACCAAGAGACCCAGTACTTC. Protein: CSARGLQGYQETQYF.

This clonotype was detected many times. The chain uses TRBV30 and TRBJ2-5; no clear D gene. CDR3 length: 13 residues. Germline V gives CDR1 GTSNPN, CDR2 SVGIG (reference sequence). V was cut by 0 bases and J by 1 base, with 6 bases left in between. The CDR3 coding sequence is TGTGCCTGGAGTGTACTGGTCCAAGAGACCCAGTACTTC. This encodes CAWSVLVQETQYF.

This clonotype was found many times. The chain carries TRBV20-1 and TRBJ1-1; no definite D call. V gave up 0 bases and J gave up 3 bases, with 11 bases separating them. Germline CDR1 reads DFQATT; CDR2 reads SNEGSKA (reference sequence). The length of the CDR3 is 14 residues. CDR3 region: CSARDRSRDTEAFF. CDR3 DNA: TGCAGTGCTAGAGATCGTAGCCGGGACACTGAAGCTTTCTTT.

This clonotype appeared many times. This may arise from a read error, as a much more abundant clone is one base away. V and J are TRBV6-2 or TRBV6-3 and TRBJ2-2; perhaps D is TRBD1 or TRBD2 (5 bases each). The CDR3 loop spans 13 amino acids. From germline, CDR1 is MNHEY and CDR2 SVGEGT. DNA of the CDR3: TGTGCCAGCAGTTACCCCGGGACCGGGGATCTGTTTTTT. This translates into CASSYPGTGDLFF.

The DNA for the CDR3 is TGTGCCAGCAGACTCACTACTAGCGGGAAGAACACCGGGGAGCTGTTTTTT. It encodes CASRLTTSGKNTGELFF. This chain links TRBV6-1 with TRBJ2-2; TRBD2 agrees at 10 bases. The CDR3 extends over 17 amino acids. With V trimmed by 6 bases and J by 1 base, 8 bases remained unmatched. Germline-derived CDR1 and CDR2 are MNHNS and SASEGT.

The sample holds many counts of this clonotype. CDR3 region: CASSFDYSTDTQYF. The CDR3 DNA reads as TGTGCCAGCAGCTTCGACTATAGCACAGATACGCAGTATTTT. J is TRBJ2-3 and V is TRBV11-2; TRBD2 might be the D (5 bases). CDR1 is SGHAT and CDR2 is FQNNGV in the germline V gene. The CDR3 spans 14 residues. Trimming pared 3 bases from V and 0 bases from J, leaving 7 bases between. The whole variable domain, filled in from reference TRBV11-2 and TRBJ2-3, reads EAGVAQSPRYKIIEKRQSVAFWCNPISGHATLYWYQQILGQGPKLLIQFQNNGVVDDSQLPKDRFSAERLKGVDSTLKIQPAKLEDSAVYLCASSFDYSTDTQYFGPGTRLTVL.

This clonotype was seen at least ten times. This chain connects TRBV27 to TRBJ1-1; no reliable D call. The V gene's germline CDR1 is MNHEY and CDR2 SMNVEV (reference sequence). This CDR3 is 13 amino acids long. Between the trimmed V and J ends, which lost 7 bases and 2 bases, there was a span of 11 bases. The CDR3 nucleotides read TGTGCCAGCACCCGTCGGGGAAACACTGAAGCTTTCTTT. Protein product: CASTRRGNTEAFF.

The chain recombines TRBV6-2 or TRBV6-3 with TRBJ2-6, with D possibly called TRBD1 or TRBD2 (5 bases each). With 5 bases removed from V and 2 bases from J, the gap between germline ends came to 19 bases. The germline gives CDR1 MNHEY, CDR2 SVGEGT. The CDR3 covers 18 residues. Written as DNA, the CDR3 is TGTGCCAGCAGTACCCGGGACGGCATTCAGCCTGGGGCCAACGTCCTGACTTTC. Amino acids: CASSTRDGIQPGANVLTF.

This clonotype came up many times. The V call is TRBV2, the J call TRBJ1-5; D unclear. The CDR3 sequence is 12 residues long. With 3 bases removed from V and 16 bases from J, the gap between germline ends came to 16 bases. Germline V gene sequence: CDR1 SNHLY, CDR2 FYNNEI. For the CDR3, the DNA is TGTGCCAGCAGTGATGTAAGATCGAATCAACATTTT. Its translation is CASSDVRSNQHF.

This clonotype was picked up many times. This chain uses TRBV5-1 with TRBJ2-5, with unresolved D. CDR3 size: 14 residues. Per the germline V gene, CDR1 is SGHRS and CDR2 is YFSETQ. With 4 bases removed from V and 0 bases from J, the gap between germline ends came to 10 bases. CDR3 loop: CASSPSPDQETQYF. The CDR3 region has the DNA TGCGCCAGCAGCCCCAGTCCGGACCAAGAGACCCAGTACTTC.

The V and J genes are TRBV7-9 and TRBJ1-2; D unresolved. Germline V gives CDR1 SEHNR, CDR2 FQNEAQ (reference sequence). The CDR3 is 11 residues long. V lost 0 bases and J 13 bases, leaving 9 bases between the germline ends. The chain's CDR3 is CASSLASPGTF. The DNA of the CDR3 is TGTGCCAGCAGCTTAGCATCTCCAGGCACCTTC.

In this sample, this clonotype turned up many times. V and J are TRBV2 and TRBJ2-7, with D possibly being TRBD1 (7 bases). The CDR3 totals 14 residues. Germline CDR1 and CDR2: SNHLY and FYNNEI. Between the trimmed V and J ends, which lost 3 bases and 5 bases, there was a span of 14 bases. The CDR3: CASSDGQGGNEQYF. DNA of the CDR3: TGTGCCAGCAGTGACGGGCAGGGGGGCAACGAGCAGTACTTC.

This clonotype was observed at least ten times. The rearrangement uses TRBV5-6 and TRBJ1-1; D not certain. Trimming removed 1 base at V and 0 bases at J, with 10 bases between. CDR3 size: 15 residues. Germline V lookup: CDR1 SGHDT, CDR2 YYEEEE. CDR3 in amino acids: CASSLLGTMNTEAFF. The CDR3 DNA reads as TGTGCCAGCAGCTTGTTGGGCACAATGAACACTGAAGCTTTCTTT.

This clonotype was seen many times. The V gene is TRBV7-2, the J gene TRBJ2-5; 12 nucleotides align to TRBD2. The V gene end was trimmed by 4 bases and the J gene end by 5 bases; junction bases not matched to a gene: 5. This CDR3 comprises 15 residues. Per germline, CDR1 SGHTA and CDR2 FQGNSA. The CDR3, as DNA: TGTGCCAGCAGCTCTGGACTAGCGGGGACGGAGACCCAGTACTTC. This codes for CASSSGLAGTETQYF.

This clonotype has at least ten counts. This rearrangement joins TRBV6-5 to TRBJ1-5; D unclear. Deletions cut 4 bases from V and 6 bases from J, with 10 bases between. The CDR3 extends over 13 amino acids. Per the germline V gene, CDR1 is MNHEY and CDR2 is SVGAGI. The CDR3 DNA follows: TGTGCCAGCAGTTCCTCCGGAGCTCAGCCCCAGCATTTT. This gives the protein CASSSSGAQPQHF.

Ten or more counts support this clonotype. The rearrangement joins TRBV7-9 to TRBJ2-7; maybe TRBD2 (5 bases). The CDR3 runs to 15 residues. V was trimmed by 4 bases and J by 0 bases, leaving 13 bases between them. Germline V lookup: CDR1 SEHNR, CDR2 FQNEAQ (reference sequence). The CDR3 region is CASSSEGGSSYEQYF. The CDR3, as DNA: TGTGCCAGCAGCTCAGAGGGCGGAAGCTCCTACGAGCAGTACTTC.

This clonotype was seen ten or more times. For the CDR3, the DNA is TGTGCCACCAGCAGAGATCTACGGGGAAACTATGGCTACACCTTC. This codes for CATSRDLRGNYGYTF. The V call is TRBV15, the J call TRBJ1-2; no clear D gene. This CDR3 comprises 15 residues. Germline V lookup: CDR1 LNHNV, CDR2 YYDKDF (reference sequence). Trimming shortened V by 0 bases and J by 2 bases, and 10 bases separated the two germline ends.

This clonotype was seen repeatedly, ten times or more. The chain combines TRBV20-1 with TRBJ2-5; 8 nucleotides line up with TRBD2. CDR3 length: 15 amino acids. V was pared by 3 bases and J by 5 bases, with 11 bases of the junction left unmatched. Germline V gene lookup returns CDR1 DFQATT and CDR2 SNEGSKA (reference sequence). CDR3: CSASGTSGLGETQYF. The CDR3 nucleotides are TGCAGTGCTAGCGGTACTAGCGGTCTCGGGGAGACCCAGTACTTC.

This clonotype has a count of ten or more. The rearrangement uses TRBV15 and TRBJ1-1; D is unresolved. The germline gives CDR1 LNHNV, CDR2 YYDKDF (reference sequence). The CDR3 consists of 14 residues. V was clipped by 0 bases and J by 1 base, with 6 bases between them. CDR3 bases: TGTGCCACCAGCAGAGATCGGGCGAACACTGAAGCTTTCTTT. The encoded protein is CATSRDRANTEAFF.

This clonotype was seen at least ten times. The J gene is TRBJ1-2, the V gene TRBV28; perhaps TRBD1 as D (5 bases). This CDR3 has 12 amino acids. V dropped 1 base and J dropped 9 bases, with 9 bases sitting between them. CDR1 and CDR2 (germline): MDHEN, SYDVKM. The CDR3 DNA sequence: TGTGCCAGCAGTTTATTCGGACACCGCTACACCTTC. It translates to CASSLFGHRYTF.

This clonotype has ten or more counts. This sequence joins TRBV18 and TRBJ2-5; no firm D call. From germline, CDR1 is KGHSH and CDR2 LQKENI. Trimming cost V 2 bases and J 0 bases, with 13 bases left between them. The CDR3 runs 16 residues. CDR3 amino acids: CASSPIRRSYQETQYF. CDR3 nucleotide sequence: TGTGCCAGCTCACCAATTAGGCGATCGTACCAAGAGACCCAGTACTTC.

This clonotype has a count of ten or more. This chain joins TRBV5-1 and TRBJ2-1, with TRBD2 matching 14 bases. CDR3 length equals 22 residues. Germline V gene lookup returns CDR1 SGHRS and CDR2 YFSETQ. V lost 3 bases, J lost 0 bases, and 17 bases stayed unmatched. The DNA for the CDR3 is TGCGCCAGCAGCTCAATAGGAGGGACTAGCGGGAGAGGCTGGGACTCCTACAATGAGCAGTTCTTC. This codes for CASSSIGGTSGRGWDSYNEQFF. Complete variable domain (other parts from reference TRBV5-1 and TRBJ2-1): KAGVTQTPRYLIKTRGQQVTLSCSPISGHRSVSWYQQTPGQGLQFLFEYFSETQRNKGNFPGRFSGRQFSNSRSEMNVSTLELGDSALYLCASSSIGGTSGRGWDSYNEQFFGPGTRLTVL.

On this clonotype itself: This could be a read error, since a much larger clone is one nucleotide away. The chain employs TRBV5-1 and TRBJ2-5; a possible D gene is TRBD1 (6 bases). The V end was cut by 0 bases, the J end by 2 bases, with 17 bases between. Germline values: CDR1 SGHRS, CDR2 YFSETQ. This CDR3 spans 17 amino acids. This CDR3 reads CASSLVILTGRQETQYF. The CDR3 nucleotides are TGCGCCAGCAGCTTGGTCATTTTGACAGGAAGACAAGAGACCCAGTACTTC.

This clonotype was seen at least ten times. J is TRBJ2-4 and V is TRBV6-1; 15 nucleotides align to TRBD2. In germline, CDR1 is MNHNS, CDR2 SASEGT. The V gene end was trimmed by 2 bases and the J gene end by 1 base; junction bases not matched to a gene: 3. The CDR3 spans 18 residues. CDR3 loop: CASSELGTSGGAKNIQYF. The CDR3 bases are TGTGCCAGCAGTGAACTCGGGACTAGCGGGGGGGCCAAAAACATTCAGTACTTC.

This clonotype was seen ten or more times. The CDR3 loop reads CASTTGKVNTEAFF. For the CDR3, the DNA is TGTGCCAGTACCACAGGGAAGGTGAACACTGAAGCTTTCTTT. V is TRBV19 and J is TRBJ1-1, with D maybe TRBD1 (6 bases). Germline CDR1 is LNHDA and CDR2 is SQIVND (reference sequence). With 7 bases removed from V and 0 bases from J, the gap between germline ends came to 12 bases. The CDR3 runs 14 residues.